This T cell receptor (beta chain) was documented in a study of cytomegalovirus exposure and HLA in healthy donors. Findings and caveats of the study: The study listed approximately 170 cytomegalovirus-associated TCR beta chains.

V lost 0 bases, J lost 10 bases, and 14 bases lay in between. Germline V gene sequence: CDR1 GTSNPN, CDR2 SVGIG (reference sequence). The CDR3 spans 13 residues. 60 Vbeta and 13 Jbeta primers were used in PCR. The method was immunoSEQ multiplex PCR; TCRdb's version includes in-frame clones alone and lacks a portion of them. Of about 220,000 clones in the sample, about 80% were seen once. For this clone: Its antigen is unidentified.

Sequenced material: PBMCs. The rearrangement links TRBV30 to TRBJ2-3; D is perhaps TRBD2 (5 bases). This TCR derives from a man younger than 35 in good health and CMV-seronegative. CDR3: CAWSVTGISPQYF. The CDR3 DNA follows: TGTGCCTGGAGTGTAACGGGGATTAGTCCGCAGTATTTT.